This T cell receptor (beta chain) came from a study of blood T cells in healthy people across ages. Study background: The capture of about one barcoded beta molecule per two T cells was achieved by template switching. Whole-study results and caveats: Per-million-T-cell TCR beta diversity fell roughly linearly with age.

This clonotype was seen ten or more times. Antigen specificity is unknown. The authors ran a second PCR of about 6 to 12 cycles using a sample-barcoded 5' primer and a J-beta primer mix. MiXCR, run by TCRdb on the 5' RACE reads, gives a single entry per CDR3 protein. Of roughly 730,000 distinct CDR3 sequences in the sample, about 61% were seen once. The sequenced sample was blood. This sequence originates from a man aged 40-55 years in good health.

The CDR3 sequence: CASSQEGPGGEETQYF. The CDR3 DNA is TGCGCCAGCAGCCAAGAAGGGCCTGGCGGGGAAGAGACCCAGTACTTC. V and J are TRBV4-3 and TRBJ2-5, with D perhaps matching TRBD2 (6 bases). Between the trimmed V and J ends, which lost 0 bases and 3 bases, there was a span of 14 bases. The V gene's germline CDR1 is LGHNA and CDR2 YSLEER. This CDR3 has 16 amino acids.